This TCR beta chain was captured in a study of early T cells in non-severe SARS-CoV-2 infection. Study-level information: The chains were unpaired, and the sequenced material was bulk RNA from unsorted whole blood.

Overall study findings and caveats: CD4 and private specificities were missed by VDJdb matching, which favored anti-spike CD8 responses.

In its sample, this clonotype was seen a few times. As yet, its antigen is unknown. Researchers attached unique molecular identifiers to individual cDNA molecules. TCRdb processed the 5' RACE reads anew with MiXCR; each CDR3 protein has one entry. The sample has tens of thousands of distinct CDR3 sequences; roughly 4.5% are singletons. Germline loops: CDR1 MDHEN, CDR2 SYDVKM. The CDR3 extends over 14 amino acids. The V segment lost 8 bases and the J segment 2 bases; nucleotides outside the gene matches: 8. The sequenced sample was whole blood. The clonotype was recovered from an adult who was a healthcare worker with PCR-confirmed SARS-CoV-2 infection or an uninfected control (not recorded which). V is TRBV28 and J is TRBJ2-7; 8 bases agree with TRBD2. CDR3 region: CASFRGGQTYEQYF. The CDR3 region has the DNA TGTGCCAGCTTCCGGGGGGGGCAGACCTACGAGCAGTACTTC.